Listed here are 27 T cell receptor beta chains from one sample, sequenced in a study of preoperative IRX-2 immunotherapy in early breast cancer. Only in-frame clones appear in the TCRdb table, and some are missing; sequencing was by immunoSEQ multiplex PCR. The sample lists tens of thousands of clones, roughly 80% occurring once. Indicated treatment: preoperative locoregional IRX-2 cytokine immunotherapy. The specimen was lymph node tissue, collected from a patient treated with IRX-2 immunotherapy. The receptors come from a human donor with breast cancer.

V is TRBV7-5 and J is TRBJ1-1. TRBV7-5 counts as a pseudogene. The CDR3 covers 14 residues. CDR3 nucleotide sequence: TGTGCCAGCAGCTTAGGGGGGACCCACACTGAAGCTTTCTTT. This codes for CASSLGGTHTEAFF.

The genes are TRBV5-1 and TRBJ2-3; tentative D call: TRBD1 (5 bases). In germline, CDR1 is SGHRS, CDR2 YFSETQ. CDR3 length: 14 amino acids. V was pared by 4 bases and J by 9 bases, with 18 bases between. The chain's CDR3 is CASSLSGPLGTQYF. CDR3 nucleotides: TGCGCCAGCAGCCTGTCAGGGCCCCTAGGCACGCAGTATTTT.

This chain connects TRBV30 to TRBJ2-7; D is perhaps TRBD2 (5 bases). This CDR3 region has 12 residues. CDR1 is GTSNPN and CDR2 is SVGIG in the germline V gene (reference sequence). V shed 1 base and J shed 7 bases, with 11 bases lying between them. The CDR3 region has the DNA TGTGCCTGGAGTGACTCGGGGTTAGAGCAGTACTTC. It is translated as CAWSDSGLEQYF.

The CDR3 spells CASRPGPYEQYF. In DNA form, the CDR3 reads TGTGCCAGCCGTCCGGGGCCCTACGAGCAGTACTTC. The chain uses TRBV28 and TRBJ2-7; D tentatively reads TRBD1 or TRBD2 (5 bases each). Per the germline V gene, CDR1 is MDHEN and CDR2 is SYDVKM. The CDR3 consists of 12 residues. The V and J ends lost 8 bases and 2 bases respectively, with 10 bases between them.

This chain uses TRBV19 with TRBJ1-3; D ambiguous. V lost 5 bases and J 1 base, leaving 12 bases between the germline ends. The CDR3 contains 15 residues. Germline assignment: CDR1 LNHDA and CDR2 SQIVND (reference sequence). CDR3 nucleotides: TGTGCCAGTAGTTTCCAGGCGAGTTCTGGAAACACCATATATTTT. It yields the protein CASSFQASSGNTIYF.

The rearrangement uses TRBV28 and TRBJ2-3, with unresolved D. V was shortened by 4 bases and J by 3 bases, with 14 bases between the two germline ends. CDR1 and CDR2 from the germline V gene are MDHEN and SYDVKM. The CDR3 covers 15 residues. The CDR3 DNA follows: TGTGCCAGCAGTTCCCCCCGGGCCGGGACAGATACGCAGTATTTT. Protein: CASSSPRAGTDTQYF. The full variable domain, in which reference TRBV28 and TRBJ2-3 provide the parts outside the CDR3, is DVKVTQSSRYLVKRTGEKVFLECVQDMDHENMFWYRQDPGLGLRLIYFSYDVKMKEKGDIPEGYSVSREKKERFSLILESASTNQTSMYLCASSSPRAGTDTQYFGPGTRLTVL.

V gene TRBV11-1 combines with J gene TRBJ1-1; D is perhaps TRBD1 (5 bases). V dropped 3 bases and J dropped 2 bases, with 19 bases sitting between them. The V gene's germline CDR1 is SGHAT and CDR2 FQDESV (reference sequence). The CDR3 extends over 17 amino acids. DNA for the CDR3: TGTGCCAGCAGCTTCCGGCAGGGAGTTATGGGAAACACTGAAGCTTTCTTT. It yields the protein CASSFRQGVMGNTEAFF.

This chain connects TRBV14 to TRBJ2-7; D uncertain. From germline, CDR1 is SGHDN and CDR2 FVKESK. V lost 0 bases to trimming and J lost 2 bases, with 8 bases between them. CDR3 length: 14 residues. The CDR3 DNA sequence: TGTGCCAGCAGCCAAGATTTTCCCGCCTACGAGCAGTACTTC. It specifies CASSQDFPAYEQYF.

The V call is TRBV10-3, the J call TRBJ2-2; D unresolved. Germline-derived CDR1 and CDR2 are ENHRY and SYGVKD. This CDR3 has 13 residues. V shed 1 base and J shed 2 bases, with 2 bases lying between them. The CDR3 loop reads CAISEFNTGELFF. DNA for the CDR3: TGTGCCATCAGTGAGTTTAACACCGGGGAGCTGTTTTTT.

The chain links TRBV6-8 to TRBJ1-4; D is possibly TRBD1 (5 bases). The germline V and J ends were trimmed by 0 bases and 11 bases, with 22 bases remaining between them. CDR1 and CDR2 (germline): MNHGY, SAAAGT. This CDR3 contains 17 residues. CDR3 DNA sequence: TGTGCCAGCAGTTACTCGATATCTAGCGGGGGGGATGGGAAACTGTTTTTT. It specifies CASSYSISSGGDGKLFF.

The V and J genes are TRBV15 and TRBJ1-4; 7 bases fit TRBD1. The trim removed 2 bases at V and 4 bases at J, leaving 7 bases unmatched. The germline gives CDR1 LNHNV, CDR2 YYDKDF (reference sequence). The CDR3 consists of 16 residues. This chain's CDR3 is CATSRPAGTDNEKLFF. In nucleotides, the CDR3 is TGTGCCACCAGCAGACCCGCCGGGACAGATAATGAAAAACTGTTTTTT. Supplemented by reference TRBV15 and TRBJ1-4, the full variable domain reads DAMVIQNPRYQVTQFGKPVTLSCSQTLNHNVMYWYQQKSSQAPKLLFHYYDKDFNNEADTPDNFQSRRPNTSFCFLDIRSPGLGDTAMYLCATSRPAGTDNEKLFFGSGTQLSVL.

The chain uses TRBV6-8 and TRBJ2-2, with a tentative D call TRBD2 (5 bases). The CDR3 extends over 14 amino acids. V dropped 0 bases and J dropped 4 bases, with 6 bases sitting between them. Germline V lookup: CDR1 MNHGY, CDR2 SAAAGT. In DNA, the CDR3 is TGTGCCAGCAGTTACTCGGGGAGCACCGGGGAGCTGTTTTTT. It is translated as CASSYSGSTGELFF.

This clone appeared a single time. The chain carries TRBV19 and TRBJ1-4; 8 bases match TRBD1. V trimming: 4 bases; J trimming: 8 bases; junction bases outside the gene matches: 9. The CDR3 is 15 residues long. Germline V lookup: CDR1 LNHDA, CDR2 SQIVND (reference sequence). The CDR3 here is CASSTLTGVWEKLFF. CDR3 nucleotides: TGTGCCAGTAGTACCTTGACAGGGGTTTGGGAAAAACTGTTTTTT.

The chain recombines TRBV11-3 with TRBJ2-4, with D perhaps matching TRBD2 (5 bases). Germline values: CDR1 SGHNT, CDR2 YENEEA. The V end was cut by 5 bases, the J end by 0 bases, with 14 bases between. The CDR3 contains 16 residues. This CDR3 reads CASSGLGIEAKNIQYF. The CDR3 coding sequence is TGTGCCAGCAGCGGACTTGGGATAGAAGCCAAAAACATTCAGTACTTC.

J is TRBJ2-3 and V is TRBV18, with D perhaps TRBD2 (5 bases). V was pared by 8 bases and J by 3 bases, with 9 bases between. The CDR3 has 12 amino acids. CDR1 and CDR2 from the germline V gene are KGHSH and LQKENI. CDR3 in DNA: TGTGCCAGCGGGAGTGGTACAGATACGCAGTATTTT. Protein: CASGSGTDTQYF.

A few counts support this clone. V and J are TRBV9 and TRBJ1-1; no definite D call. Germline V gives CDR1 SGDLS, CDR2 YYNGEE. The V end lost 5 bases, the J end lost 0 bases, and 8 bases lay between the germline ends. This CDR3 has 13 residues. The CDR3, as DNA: TGTGCCAGCAGAGCAACAATGAACACTGAAGCTTTCTTT. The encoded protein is CASRATMNTEAFF.

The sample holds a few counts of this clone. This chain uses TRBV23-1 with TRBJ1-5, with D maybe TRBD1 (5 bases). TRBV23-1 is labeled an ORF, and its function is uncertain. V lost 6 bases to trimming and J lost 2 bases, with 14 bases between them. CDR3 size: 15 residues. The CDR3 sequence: CASSPRGYGNQPQHF. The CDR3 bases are TGCGCCAGCAGCCCCCGGGGGTATGGCAATCAGCCCCAGCATTTT.

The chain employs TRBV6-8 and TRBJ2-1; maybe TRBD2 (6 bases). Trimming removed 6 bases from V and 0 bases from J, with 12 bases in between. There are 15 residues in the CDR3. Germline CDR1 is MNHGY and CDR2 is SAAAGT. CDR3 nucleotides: TGTGCCAGCAGCCACCTCGGGAGCTCCTACAATGAGCAGTTCTTC. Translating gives CASSHLGSSYNEQFF.

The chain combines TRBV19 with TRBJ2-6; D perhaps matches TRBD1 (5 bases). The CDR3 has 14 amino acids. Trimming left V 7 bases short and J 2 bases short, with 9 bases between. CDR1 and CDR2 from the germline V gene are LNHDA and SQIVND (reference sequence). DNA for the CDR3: TGTGCCAGTATGGTCAGGGCTGGGGCCAACGTCCTGACTTTC. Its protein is CASMVRAGANVLTF.

DNA of the CDR3: TGTGCCACCAGCAGAGTCCCCCCGGGAGGGGGCTACAATGAGCAGTTCTTC. Its translation: CATSRVPPGGGYNEQFF. The V gene is TRBV15, the J gene TRBJ2-1; TRBD2 matches at 8 bases. The CDR3 spans 17 residues. V shed 1 base, J shed 3 bases, and the junction held 8 bases outside the gene matches. The V gene's germline CDR1 is LNHNV and CDR2 YYDKDF (reference sequence).

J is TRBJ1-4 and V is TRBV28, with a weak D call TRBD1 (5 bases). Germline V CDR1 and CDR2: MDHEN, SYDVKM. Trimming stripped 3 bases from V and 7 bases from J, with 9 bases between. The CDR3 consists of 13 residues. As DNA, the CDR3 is TGTGCCAGCAGTTTTCGGGGGGGTGAAAAACTGTTTTTT. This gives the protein CASSFRGGEKLFF. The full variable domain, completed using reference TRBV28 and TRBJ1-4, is DVKVTQSSRYLVKRTGEKVFLECVQDMDHENMFWYRQDPGLGLRLIYFSYDVKMKEKGDIPEGYSVSREKKERFSLILESASTNQTSMYLCASSFRGGEKLFFGSGTQLSVL.

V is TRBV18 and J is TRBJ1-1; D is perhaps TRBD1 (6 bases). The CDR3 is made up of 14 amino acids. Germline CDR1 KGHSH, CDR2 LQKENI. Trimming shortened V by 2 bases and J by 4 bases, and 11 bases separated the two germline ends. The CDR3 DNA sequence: TGTGCCAGCTCACCAGGGGGCAGCGCCACTGAAGCTTTCTTT. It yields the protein CASSPGGSATEAFF.

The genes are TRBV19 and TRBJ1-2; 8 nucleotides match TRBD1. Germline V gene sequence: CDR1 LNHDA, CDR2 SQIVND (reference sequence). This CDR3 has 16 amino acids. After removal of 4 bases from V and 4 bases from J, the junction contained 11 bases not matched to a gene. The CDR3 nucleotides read TGTGCCAGTAGTAGGGGGGGACAGGTGAGAAGCTATGGCTACACCTTC. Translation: CASSRGGQVRSYGYTF.

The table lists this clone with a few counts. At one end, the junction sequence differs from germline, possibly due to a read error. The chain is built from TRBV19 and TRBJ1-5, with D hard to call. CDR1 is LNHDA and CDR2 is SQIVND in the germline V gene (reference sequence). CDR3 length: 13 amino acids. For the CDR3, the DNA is TGTGCCAGTAGGATAGGGCGCTATCAGCCCCAGCATTTT. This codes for CASRIGRYQPQHF. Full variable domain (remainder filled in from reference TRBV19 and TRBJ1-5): DGGITQSPKYLFRKEGQNVTLSCEQNLNHDAMYWYRQDPGQGLRLIYYSQIVNDFQKGDIAEGYSVSREKKESFPLTVTSAQKNPTAFYLCASRIGRYQPQHFGDGTRLSIL.

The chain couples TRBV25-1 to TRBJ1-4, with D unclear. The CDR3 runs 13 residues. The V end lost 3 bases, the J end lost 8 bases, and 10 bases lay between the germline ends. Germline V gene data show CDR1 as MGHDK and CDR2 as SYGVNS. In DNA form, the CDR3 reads TGTGCCAGCAGTGAGCCTCTTCGGGAAAAACTGTTTTTT. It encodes CASSEPLREKLFF.

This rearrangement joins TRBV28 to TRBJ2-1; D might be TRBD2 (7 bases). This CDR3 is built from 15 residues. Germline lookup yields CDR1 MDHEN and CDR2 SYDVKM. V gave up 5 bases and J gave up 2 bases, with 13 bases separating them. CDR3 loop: CASSPIGGAYNEQFF. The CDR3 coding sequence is TGTGCCAGCAGTCCCATAGGGGGGGCCTACAATGAGCAGTTCTTC.

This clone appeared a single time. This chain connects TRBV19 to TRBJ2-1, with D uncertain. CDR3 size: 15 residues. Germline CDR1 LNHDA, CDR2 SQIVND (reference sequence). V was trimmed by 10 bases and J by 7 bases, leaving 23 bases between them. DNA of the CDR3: TGTGCCACGAGCAAGGCGATATACTATGGGAATGAGCAGTTCTTC. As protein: CATSKAIYYGNEQFF.